Listed below are T cell receptor beta chains from one sample, sequenced in a study of human T cells and chemical hapten exposure. One entry per CDR3 protein results from TCRdb running MiXCR on the RACE reads. Of 190,000 or so distinct CDR3 sequences detected, about 31% appear once; the ten largest clones hold roughly 3%. The input for sequencing was whole blood, taken in connection with sensitization to the hapten diphenylcyclopropenone (DPC). Receptor source: a woman in her twenties or thirties with alopecia areata. Some clones in this sample may be carry-over from other donors' samples. The CDR3 runs from the conserved cysteine through the conserved F or W. The D gene is left open where the match is weak. Size is omitted from some rows. Given values are once, few, many or a class for expanded clones.

>NA|NA|TRBV6-6|TRBJ1-5
CASTNAQSLPQHF
TGTGCCAGCACGAATGCACAATCCCTGCCCCAGCATTTT
>NA|TRBD2|TRBV6-4|TRBJ2-1
CASSDYGWTSGGASNEQFF
TGTGCCAGCAGTGACTACGGATGGACTAGCGGGGGGGCCTCTAATGAGCAGTTCTTC
>NA|TRBD2|TRBV20-1|TRBJ2-7
CSATRTSAPYEQYF
TGCAGTGCTACTAGGACTAGCGCTCCCTACGAGCAGTACTTC
>NA|TRBD2|TRBV5-1|TRBJ2-1
CASSYIAGGPYNEQFF
TGCGCCAGCAGCTATATAGCGGGGGGACCCTACAATGAGCAGTTCTTC
>NA|TRBD2|TRBV7-3|TRBJ2-1
CASSPRPPAGDPGHEQFF
TGTGCCAGCAGCCCAAGACCCCCAGCGGGAGACCCGGGGCATGAGCAGTTCTTC
>NA|NA|TRBV29-1|TRBJ2-3
CSVDEAYTDTQYF
TGCAGCGTTGACGAGGCCTACACAGATACGCAGTATTTT
>NA|NA|TRBV2|TRBJ1-2
CASIGFSQGGYTF
TGTGCCAGCATAGGTTTTTCTCAGGGTGGCTACACCTTC
>NA|TRBD2|TRBV6-5|TRBJ2-1
CASSYLGVAGGNNEQFF
TGTGCCAGCAGTTATCTCGGGGTAGCGGGGGGCAACAATGAGCAGTTCTTC
>NA|TRBD1|TRBV28|TRBJ1-1
CASSPHRTGGALNTEAFF
TGTGCCAGCAGTCCCCACCGGACAGGGGGAGCCCTCAACACTGAAGCTTTCTTT
>few|NA|TRBV5-1|TRBJ2-7
CASSSVAGKSYEQYF
TGCGCCAGCAGCTCCGTAGCAGGGAAATCCTACGAGCAGTACTTC
>NA|NA|TRBV28|TRBJ2-7
CASSFLQRHEQYF
TGTGCCAGCAGTTTCCTGCAGCGCCACGAGCAGTACTTC
>few|NA|TRBV28|TRBJ1-1
CASSLVQMNTEAFF
TGTGCCAGCAGTTTGGTCCAAATGAACACTGAAGCTTTCTTT
>few|NA|TRBV27|TRBJ2-5
CASSFWPFQETQYF
TGTGCCAGCAGTTTTTGGCCGTTTCAAGAGACCCAGTACTTC
>NA|TRBD2|TRBV20-1|TRBJ2-3
CSARGTSGTDTQYF
TGCAGTGCTAGGGGGACTAGCGGCACAGATACGCAGTATTTT
>few|NA|TRBV6-1|TRBJ2-3
CASSEQADTQYF
TGTGCCAGCAGTGAACAAGCGGATACGCAGTATTTT
>few|TRBD2|TRBV11-1|TRBJ2-3
CASSPSGRETDTQYF
TGTGCCAGCAGTCCTAGCGGGAGGGAAACAGATACGCAGTATTTT